This T cell receptor beta chain comes out of a study of T cells after yellow fever vaccination. Looked up from germline, CDR1 is SGHVS and CDR2 is FNYEAQ. V lost 1 base and J lost 0, with 13 bases in between. CDR3 length: 17 amino acids. One entry per CDR3 protein, called by TCRdb with MiXCR from the 5' RACE reads. The sample includes fewer than 100,000 distinct CDR3 sequences, approximately 9% of them seen just once. This clonotype was observed at least ten times. The clonotype was recovered from a man younger than 35 who received the YFV17D yellow fever vaccine. The chain carries TRBV7-6 and TRBJ1-5; unclear D gene. The input for sequencing was CD8+ T cells not binding an NS4B(214-222) dextramer, sorted from PBMCs, taken about 2 weeks after the first yellow fever vaccination. DNA for the CDR3: TGTGCCAGCAGCTTAGGTCTCGGCCAGTCTAGCAATCAGCCCCAGCATTTT. Protein product: CASSLGLGQSSNQPQHF.